These 10 T cell receptor beta chains were all obtained from the same sample, sequenced in a study of T cells in Graves' hyperthyroidism and ophthalmopathy. Researchers amplified the TCR beta CDR3 regions from RNA transcripts. A set of HTBI primers served as the primers for a first-round RT-PCR of the TCR CDR3. TCRdb reprocessed the multiplex PCR reads with MiXCR, giving one entry per CDR3 protein. The sample records about 640,000 distinct CDR3 sequences, 45% being singletons. The source material was peripheral blood or thyroid tissue (not recorded which). These receptor sequences come from an adult man with Graves' disease, either hyperthyroidism or ophthalmopathy (not recorded which).

The V call is TRBV7-2, the J call TRBJ2-7; 9 nucleotides line up with TRBD1. V shed 5 bases and J 3 bases; nucleotides not matched to a gene: 11. Per germline, CDR1 SGHTA and CDR2 FQGNSA. CDR3 length equals 16 residues. CDR3 sequence reads: CASSQRVPGQGYEQYF. In DNA, the CDR3 is TGTGCCAGCAGCCAGAGAGTGCCGGGACAGGGCTACGAGCAGTACTTC. Looking up the rest from reference TRBV7-2 and TRBJ2-7 gives the full variable domain: GAGVSQSPSNKVTEKGKDVELRCDPISGHTALYWYRQSLGQGLEFLIYFQGNSAPDKSGLPSDRFSAERTGGSVSTLTIQRTQQEDSAVYLCASSQRVPGQGYEQYFGPGTRLTVT.

The chain is built from TRBV20-1 and TRBJ2-5; TRBD1 is a possible D gene (6 bases). Trimming left V 0 bases short and J 5 bases short, with 13 bases between. There are 14 residues in the CDR3. Germline values: CDR1 DFQATT, CDR2 SNEGSKA (reference sequence). The CDR3 sequence: CSAREQGPLETQYF. CDR3 DNA sequence: TGCAGTGCTAGAGAACAGGGCCCACTGGAGACCCAGTACTTC.

The chain joins TRBV29-1 to TRBJ1-2, with TRBD1 as a possible D gene (5 bases). Germline V lookup: CDR1 SQVTM, CDR2 ANQGSEA. The CDR3 consists of 14 residues. Trimming removed 8 bases at V and 4 bases at J, with 20 bases between. CDR3 bases: TGCAGCTTAGGTGGACTGGCGCAGGGCTATGGCTACACCTTC. Its protein is CSLGGLAQGYGYTF.

The chain links TRBV2 to TRBJ1-6; D ambiguous. Trimming took off 3 bases at V and 8 bases at J, with 11 bases between the two ends. The CDR3 length is 14 residues. Germline CDR1 reads SNHLY; CDR2 reads FYNNEI. The CDR3 spells CASSEVGRDSPLHF. The DNA of the CDR3 is TGTGCCAGCAGTGAGGTAGGGAGAGATTCACCCCTCCACTTT.

This chain connects TRBV5-1 to TRBJ1-4, with 12 bases identical to TRBD1. This CDR3 comprises 17 residues. V lost 0 bases, J lost 7 bases, and 7 bases stayed unmatched. Germline V lookup: CDR1 SGHRS, CDR2 YFSETQ. The CDR3 nucleotides read TGCGCCAGCAGCTTGGTGGGACAGGGGGCGCTTGGTGAAAAACTGTTTTTT. This encodes CASSLVGQGALGEKLFF.

V is TRBV6-5 and J is TRBJ2-7; perhaps TRBD2 as D (6 bases). The CDR3 contains 15 residues. Trimming cost V 0 bases and J 9 bases, with 18 bases left between them. Per the germline V gene, CDR1 is MNHEY and CDR2 is SVGAGI. This CDR3 reads CASSYSPGTPTSQYF. The CDR3 nucleotides read TGTGCCAGCAGTTACTCGCCCGGGACTCCTACGTCGCAGTACTTC.

The V and J genes are TRBV25-1 and TRBJ2-7; D tentatively reads TRBD1 or TRBD2 (6 bases each). CDR1 and CDR2 from the germline V gene are MGHDK and SYGVNS. V was pared by 5 bases and J by 2 bases, with 13 bases between. The CDR3 has 14 residues. The DNA of the CDR3 is TGTGCCAGCAGTTTACGGAGGGGGGCCTACGAGCAGTACTTC. Translating it yields CASSLRRGAYEQYF.

Many counts were recorded for this clonotype. The chain employs TRBV7-2 and TRBJ2-7; the D is unclear. The length of the CDR3 is 13 residues. Germline CDR1 reads SGHTA; CDR2 reads FQGNSA. V lost 1 base and J lost 2, with 6 bases in between. The CDR3 nucleotides read TGTGCCAGCAGCTTAGGTATCCCCTACGAGCAGTACTTC. Its protein product is CASSLGIPYEQYF.

V gene TRBV20-1 combines with J gene TRBJ2-3; 15 bases are a match to TRBD2. This CDR3 contains 18 residues. Germline V gene sequence: CDR1 DFQATT, CDR2 SNEGSKA (reference sequence). Losses at the gene ends were 4 bases for V and 1 base for J; bases not matched to a gene: 9. The CDR3 loop reads CSAKAGLAGGKGTDTQYF. CDR3 sequence (DNA): TGCAGTGCTAAGGCTGGACTAGCGGGAGGGAAGGGCACAGATACGCAGTATTTT.

This clonotype was seen ten or more times. The rearrangement uses TRBV7-2 and TRBJ2-5; D may be TRBD1 (6 bases). Germline V gene data show CDR1 as SGHTA and CDR2 as FQGNSA. V gave up 4 bases and J gave up 1 base, with 10 bases separating them. The CDR3 totals 14 residues. For the CDR3, the DNA is TGTGCCAGCAGCTCCACGGACAGCCAAGAGACCCAGTACTTC. It translates to CASSSTDSQETQYF. Together with reference TRBV7-2 and TRBJ2-5, the CDR3 gives the full variable domain: GAGVSQSPSNKVTEKGKDVELRCDPISGHTALYWYRQSLGQGLEFLIYFQGNSAPDKSGLPSDRFSAERTGGSVSTLTIQRTQQEDSAVYLCASSSTDSQETQYFGPGTRLLVL.